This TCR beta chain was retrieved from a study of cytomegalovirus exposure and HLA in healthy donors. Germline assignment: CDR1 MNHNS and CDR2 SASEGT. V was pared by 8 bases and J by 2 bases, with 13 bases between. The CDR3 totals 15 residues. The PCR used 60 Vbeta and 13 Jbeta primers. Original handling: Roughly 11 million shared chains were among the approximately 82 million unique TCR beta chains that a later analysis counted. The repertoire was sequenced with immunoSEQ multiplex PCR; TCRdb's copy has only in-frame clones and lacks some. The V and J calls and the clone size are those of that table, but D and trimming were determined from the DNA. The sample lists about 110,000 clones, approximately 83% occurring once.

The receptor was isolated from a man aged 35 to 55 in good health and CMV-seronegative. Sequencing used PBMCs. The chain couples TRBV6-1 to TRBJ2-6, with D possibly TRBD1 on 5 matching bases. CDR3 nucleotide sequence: TGTGCCAGCGACCGACAGCTACCTGGGGCCAACGTCCTGACTTTC. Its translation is CASDRQLPGANVLTF.